The 23 T cell receptor beta chains given below trace back to one sample, sequenced in a study of vaccination and CD4 T cells after COVID-19. No antigens are known for them. Treatment denoted: roughly 10-day PBMC culture with coronavirus spike peptide pools or control peptides (ViraFEST assay). The study sequenced cultured CD4+ T cell DNA using the Oncomine TCR Beta short-read assay. TCRdb re-analysed the PCR reads in MiXCR, keeping a single row per CDR3 protein. In the table there are 15,000 to 17,000 distinct CDR3 sequences, about two fifths of which are singletons. Sequenced here: CD4+ T cells from blood, cultured in vitro, sampled before SARS-CoV-2 vaccination. The receptors here all came from a human donor who had recovered from COVID-19.

This clonotype was picked up a small number of times. The rearrangement joins TRBV20-1 to TRBJ1-1; a possible D gene is TRBD1 (5 bases). The germline V gene has CDR1 DFQATT and CDR2 SNEGSKA (reference sequence). V lost 5 bases, J lost 5 bases, and 15 bases lay in between. This CDR3 is built from 13 residues. Written as DNA, the CDR3 is TGCAGTGCTTATTCACCAGGGTTGACTGAAGCTTTCTTT. Translating it yields CSAYSPGLTEAFF.

The chain joins TRBV27 to TRBJ2-3; 11 bases agree with TRBD2. The CDR3 has 15 residues. With 4 bases clipped from V and 4 bases from J, the junction kept 4 bases outside the gene matches. CDR1 and CDR2 from the germline V gene are MNHEY and SMNVEV (reference sequence). CDR3 loop: CASSSLAGGADTQYF. The CDR3 nucleotides read TGTGCCAGCAGTTCATTAGCGGGGGGGGCAGATACGCAGTATTTT.

The J gene is TRBJ2-1, the V gene TRBV27; 7 nucleotides line up with TRBD2. The junction had 16 bases not matched to a gene; V was cut back by 5 bases and J by 12 bases. Germline loops: CDR1 MNHEY, CDR2 SMNVEV (reference sequence). The CDR3 loop spans 15 amino acids. This CDR3 is CASSEGRGGPKGQFF. CDR3 nucleotide sequence: TGTGCCAGCAGTGAGGGGAGGGGAGGGCCGAAAGGGCAGTTCTTC.

This clonotype was seen more than once but under ten times. J is TRBJ2-3 and V is TRBV6-5, with 7 bases fitting TRBD1. CDR3 length: 14 amino acids. J gave up 3 bases and V 2 bases, and 2 bases lay outside the gene matches. CDR1 and CDR2 from the germline V gene are MNHEY and SVGAGI. The chain's CDR3 is CASSYDRETDTQYF. In DNA, the CDR3 is TGTGCCAGCAGTTACGACAGGGAAACAGATACGCAGTATTTT.

V usage is TRBV12-3 or TRBV12-4 and J usage is TRBJ2-5; TRBD1 matches at 9 bases. The CDR3 consists of 16 residues. V lost 6 bases to trimming and J lost 0 bases; unmatched junction nucleotides: 8. Written as DNA, the CDR3 is TGTGCCAGCAGCAATGCGGGACAGGGCTACCAAGAGACCCAGTACTTC. This sequence encodes CASSNAGQGYQETQYF.

Points on this clonotype: The DNA is omitted, as the CDR3 cannot be located on it reliably, and the CDR3 follows TCRdb's listing. The rearrangement uses TRBV20-1 and TRBJ2-5; the table gives TRBD2 as D, unverified against the DNA. Per the germline V gene, CDR1 is DFQATT and CDR2 is SNEGSKA (reference sequence). 23 amino acids form the CDR3, both terminal residues included. The chain's CDR3 is CAPSQTSVYFCASSSRYQETQYF.

This chain links TRBV6-5 with TRBJ2-1; unclear D gene. The CDR3 has 14 amino acids. V was shortened by 2 bases and J by 5 bases, with 10 bases between the two germline ends. Germline lookup yields CDR1 MNHEY and CDR2 SVGAGI. DNA for the CDR3: TGTGCCAGCAGTTACCCGGCAGGCGACAATGAGCAGTTCTTC. Translating it yields CASSYPAGDNEQFF.

The V and J genes are TRBV20-1 and TRBJ2-1; unclear D gene. The CDR3 is made up of 11 amino acids. In germline, CDR1 is DFQATT, CDR2 SNEGSKA (reference sequence). Trimming stripped 4 bases from V and 10 bases from J, with 11 bases between. CDR3 in DNA: TGCAGTGCTATCCGCGCTCGGGAGCAGTTCTTC. Residues: CSAIRAREQFF.

J is TRBJ2-5 and V is TRBV4-2, with D uncertain. The CDR3 runs 17 residues. CDR1 LGHNA and CDR2 YNFKEQ come from the germline V gene. V dropped 3 bases and J dropped 2 bases, with 19 bases sitting between them. CDR3 in amino acids: CASSQTHNRARQETQYF. CDR3 DNA sequence: TGTGCCAGCAGCCAGACTCATAACCGGGCTCGACAAGAGACCCAGTACTTC.

The table lists this clonotype with a count of one. V and J are TRBV11-3 and TRBJ2-5, with 8 bases identical to TRBD2. The CDR3 totals 15 residues. Losses at the gene ends were 5 bases for V and 5 bases for J; bases not matched to a gene: 10. Germline loops: CDR1 SGHNT, CDR2 YENEEA. Here the CDR3 DNA reads TGTGCCAGCAGCCCACGGACTAGCTGGGGGGAGACCCAGTACTTC. It specifies CASSPRTSWGETQYF.

This clonotype has a handful of counts. An end of the junction does not agree with germline; a read error may underlie this. The V and J genes are TRBV20-1 and TRBJ2-3, with TRBD2 identical over 10 bases. CDR3 size: 14 residues. Germline lookup yields CDR1 DFQATT and CDR2 SNEGSKA (reference sequence). The CDR3 here is CSARAGGPVDTQYF. As DNA, the CDR3 is TGCAGTGCCAGAGCGGGGGGGCCTGTAGATACGCAGTATTTT.

The chain employs TRBV10-3 and TRBJ1-1; maybe TRBD1 (6 bases). CDR3 size: 12 residues. The germline CDR1 and CDR2 sequences are ENHRY and SYGVKD. Deletions cut 8 bases from V and 1 base from J, with 8 bases between. CDR3 protein: CAIGTSNTEAFF. CDR3 nucleotide sequence: TGTGCCATCGGGACATCGAACACTGAAGCTTTCTTT.

In this sample, this clonotype turned up a few times. The V gene is TRBV27, the J gene TRBJ2-3; 10 nucleotides agree with TRBD2. This CDR3 comprises 15 residues. The V segment lost 4 bases and the J segment 0 bases; nucleotides outside the gene matches: 1. CDR1 and CDR2 (germline): MNHEY, SMNVEV (reference sequence). Here the CDR3 reads CASSSSGGSTDTQYF. CDR3 bases: TGTGCCAGCAGTTCTAGCGGGGGAAGCACAGATACGCAGTATTTT.

V is TRBV12-3 or TRBV12-4 and J is TRBJ1-2; D may be TRBD1 (5 bases). Deletions cut 6 bases from V and 3 bases from J, with 14 bases between. The CDR3 loop spans 14 amino acids. The CDR3 loop is CASSLAGEDYGYTF. The CDR3 coding sequence is TGTGCCAGCAGCTTGGCGGGGGAAGACTATGGCTACACCTTC.

This chain joins TRBV18 and TRBJ1-1; 7 nucleotides agree with TRBD1. Germline CDR1 reads KGHSH; CDR2 reads LQKENI. The CDR3 spans 15 residues. V lost 4 bases to trimming and J lost 1 base; unmatched junction nucleotides: 6. The CDR3: CASSLRTGANTEAFF. The CDR3 DNA follows: TGTGCCAGCTCACTACGGACAGGAGCGAACACTGAAGCTTTCTTT. Variable domain in full (rest from reference TRBV18 and TRBJ1-1): NAGVMQNPRHLVRRRGQEARLRCSPMKGHSHVYWYRQLPEEGLKFMVYLQKENIIDESGMPKERFSAEFPKEGPSILRIQQVVRGDSAAYFCASSLRTGANTEAFFGQGTRLTVV.

The genes are TRBV7-6 and TRBJ2-7; 7 bases agree with TRBD1. The CDR3 extends over 14 amino acids. Trimming removed 5 bases from V and 2 bases from J; junction bases left unmatched: 6. The germline V gene has CDR1 SGHVS and CDR2 FNYEAQ. The CDR3 DNA sequence: TGTGCCAGCAGCACTGACCAGGGGGCCTACGAGCAGTACTTC. Amino acids: CASSTDQGAYEQYF.

This clonotype was counted a few times. The chain carries TRBV20-1 and TRBJ1-6; possibly TRBD1 for D (5 bases). The CDR3 totals 15 residues. Germline V gene lookup returns CDR1 DFQATT and CDR2 SNEGSKA (reference sequence). V lost 3 bases to trimming and J lost 0 bases, with 9 bases between them. The CDR3 region has the DNA TGCAGTGCTAGGGACACGAGCTCCTATAATTCACCCCTCCACTTT. Translated, it gives CSARDTSSYNSPLHF.

This chain uses TRBV11-3 with TRBJ2-7; D possibly matches TRBD1 or TRBD2 (6 bases each). Germline CDR1 and CDR2: SGHNT and YENEEA. Trimming pared 3 bases from V and 2 bases from J, leaving 11 bases between. This CDR3 is built from 14 residues. Written as DNA, the CDR3 is TGTGCCAGCAGCTTGGCCGGGGGCCCCTACGAGCAGTACTTC. As protein: CASSLAGGPYEQYF.

CDR3 region: CAISDPTGTQHF. The CDR3 DNA reads TGTGCCATCAGTGACCCAACCGGGACCCAGCATTTT. J is TRBJ1-5 and V is TRBV10-3; no clear D gene. There are 12 residues in the CDR3. V was pared by 3 bases and J by 11 bases, with 11 bases between. CDR1 is ENHRY, CDR2 SYGVKD, per germline.

The chain uses TRBV5-1 and TRBJ1-1, with 10 bases lining up with TRBD1. This CDR3 comprises 15 residues. Germline CDR1 is SGHRS and CDR2 is YFSETQ. With 1 base clipped from V and 4 bases from J, the junction kept 4 bases outside the gene matches. The CDR3 spells CASSLRTGGGTEAFF. CDR3 nucleotides: TGCGCCAGCAGCTTGAGGACAGGGGGGGGCACTGAAGCTTTCTTT.

Only one count was recorded for this clonotype. The genes are TRBV6-2 or TRBV6-3 and TRBJ2-3; D is perhaps TRBD2 (5 bases). The V end lost 6 bases, the J end lost 1 base, and 14 bases lay between the germline ends. Germline V gives CDR1 MNHEY, CDR2 SVGEGT. The length of the CDR3 is 15 residues. CDR3 coding DNA: TGTGCCAGCAGCCCCCTGGAGCGGCGCACAGATACGCAGTATTTT. Its translation is CASSPLERRTDTQYF.

This clonotype was detected a few times. The CDR3 DNA is TGCAGTGCCACTTTATGGGGGGGGCGAGGCAATCAGCCCCAGCATTTT. Its translation: CSATLWGGRGNQPQHF. This rearrangement joins TRBV20-1 to TRBJ1-5; a weak D match, TRBD1 (6 bases). The CDR3 covers 16 residues. Germline CDR1 DFQATT, CDR2 SNEGSKA (reference sequence). V lost 6 bases to trimming and J lost 2 bases, with 20 bases between them.

The chain carries TRBV12-3 or TRBV12-4 and TRBJ2-5; D might be TRBD2 (5 bases). Deletions cut 6 bases from V and 1 base from J, with 15 bases between. The CDR3 is 15 residues long. CDR3 DNA: TGTGCCAGCAGCCCGTTTACTAGATCCCAAGAGACCCAGTACTTC. Protein product: CASSPFTRSQETQYF.